The sequence of this TCR beta chain was determined in a study of blood T cell repertoires in COVID-19. As for the study in general: Material from acute and convalescent COVID-19 was sourced from the United States, Italy and Spain. The cDNA or gDNA used as material had been derived from T cells, B-cell-depleted T cells, or PBMCs.

The sample holds one count of this clone. TCRdb's table, derived via immunoSEQ multiplex PCR, lists solely in-frame clones and lacks some. The sample gives some 250,000 clones, approximately 80% of which show up once; roughly 2% is in the top ten. Germline CDR1 reads MGHRA; CDR2 reads YSYEKL. Losses at the gene ends were 4 bases for V and 9 bases for J; bases not matched to a gene: 14. This CDR3 comprises 16 residues. This rearrangement joins TRBV4-1 to TRBJ2-1; 8 nucleotides match TRBD2. This sequence was found in a man aged 25 to 40 who had recovered from COVID-19. Sequenced material: peripheral blood. The chain's CDR3 is CASSLGADGGAGEQFF. The DNA for the CDR3 is TGCGCCAGCAGCCTGGGGGCGGACGGGGGGGCCGGTGAGCAGTTCTTC.